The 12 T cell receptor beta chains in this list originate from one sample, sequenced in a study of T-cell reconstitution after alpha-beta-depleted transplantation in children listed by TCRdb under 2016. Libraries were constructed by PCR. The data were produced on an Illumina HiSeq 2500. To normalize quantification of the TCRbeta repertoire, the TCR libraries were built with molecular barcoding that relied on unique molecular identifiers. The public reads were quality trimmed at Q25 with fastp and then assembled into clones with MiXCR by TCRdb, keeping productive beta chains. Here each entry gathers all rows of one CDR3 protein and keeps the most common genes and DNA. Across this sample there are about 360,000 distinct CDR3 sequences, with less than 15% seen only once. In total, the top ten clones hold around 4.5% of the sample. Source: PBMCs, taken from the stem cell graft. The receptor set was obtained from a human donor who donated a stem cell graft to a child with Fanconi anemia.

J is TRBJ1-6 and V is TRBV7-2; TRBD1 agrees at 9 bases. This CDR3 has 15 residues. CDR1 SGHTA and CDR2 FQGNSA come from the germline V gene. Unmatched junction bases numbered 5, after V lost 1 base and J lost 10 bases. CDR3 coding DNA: TGTGCCAGCAGCTTAGTGGACAGGGGATGGTCACCCCTCCACTTT. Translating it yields CASSLVDRGWSPLHF.

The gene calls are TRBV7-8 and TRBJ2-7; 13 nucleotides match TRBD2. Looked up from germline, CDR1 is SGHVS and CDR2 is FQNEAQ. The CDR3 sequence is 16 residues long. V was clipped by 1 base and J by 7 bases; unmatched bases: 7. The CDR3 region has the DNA TGTGCCAGCAGCTTAGGGACTAGCGGGGGAGTTGGTGAGCAGTACGTC. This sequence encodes CASSLGTSGGVGEQYV.

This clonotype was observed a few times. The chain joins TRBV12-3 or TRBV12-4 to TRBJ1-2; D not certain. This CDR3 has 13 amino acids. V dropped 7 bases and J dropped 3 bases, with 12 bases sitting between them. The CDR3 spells CASTTGPYYGYTF. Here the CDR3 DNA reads TGTGCCAGCACCACCGGGCCGTACTATGGCTACACCTTC.

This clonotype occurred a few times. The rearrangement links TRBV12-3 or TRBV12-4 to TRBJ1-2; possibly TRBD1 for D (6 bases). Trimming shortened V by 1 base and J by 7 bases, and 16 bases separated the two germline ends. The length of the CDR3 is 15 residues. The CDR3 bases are TGTGCCAGCAGTTTAGACGGAACAGGGCAAAGTGGCTACACCTTC. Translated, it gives CASSLDGTGQSGYTF.

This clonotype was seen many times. CDR3 amino acids: CASSVEGVGSYTF. The CDR3 region has the DNA TGTGCCAGCAGCGTAGAAGGGGTTGGGAGCTACACCTTC. This chain uses TRBV9 with TRBJ1-2, with TRBD1 as a possible D gene (5 bases). The ends were cut back, 0 bases at V and 9 bases at J, with 12 bases in the middle. CDR1 is SGDLS and CDR2 is YYNGEE in the germline V gene. This CDR3 spans 13 amino acids.

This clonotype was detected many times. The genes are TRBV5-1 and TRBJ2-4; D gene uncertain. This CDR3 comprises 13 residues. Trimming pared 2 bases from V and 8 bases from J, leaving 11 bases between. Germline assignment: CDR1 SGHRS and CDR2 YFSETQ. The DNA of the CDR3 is TGCGCCAGCAGCTTAGCACCTCTAGACATTCAGTACTTC. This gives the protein CASSLAPLDIQYF.

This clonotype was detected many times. CDR3 DNA: TGCGCCAGCAGCTTGCGAAATGGCGGGAACACTGAAGCTTTCTTT. It translates to CASSLRNGGNTEAFF. This chain uses TRBV5-1 with TRBJ1-1, with D uncertain. CDR3 length: 15 amino acids. V lost 1 base and J 1 base, leaving 11 bases between the germline ends. Germline V gene data show CDR1 as SGHRS and CDR2 as YFSETQ.

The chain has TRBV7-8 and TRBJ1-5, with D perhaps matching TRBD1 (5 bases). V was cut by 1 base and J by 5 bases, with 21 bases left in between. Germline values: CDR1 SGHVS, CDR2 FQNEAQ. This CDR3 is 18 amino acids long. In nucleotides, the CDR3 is TGTGCCAGCAGCTTAGAGGTTGGCGGCCGGGGCAACTATCAGCCCCAGCATTTT. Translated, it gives CASSLEVGGRGNYQPQHF. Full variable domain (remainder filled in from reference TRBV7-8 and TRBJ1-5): GAGVSQSPRYKVAKRGQDVALRCDPISGHVSLFWYQQALGQGPEFLTYFQNEAQLDKSGLPSDRFFAERPEGSVSTLKIQRTQQEDSAVYLCASSLEVGGRGNYQPQHFGDGTRLSIL.

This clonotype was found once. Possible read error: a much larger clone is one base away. The CDR3 loop reads CAWIGLTEAFF. The CDR3 DNA follows: TGTGCCTGGATAGGGCTCACTGAAGCTTTCTTT. This sequence joins TRBV30 and TRBJ1-1; no clear D gene. This CDR3 has 11 residues. The germline CDR1 and CDR2 sequences are GTSNPN and SVGIG (reference sequence). V lost 4 bases, J lost 4 bases, and 7 bases lay in between.

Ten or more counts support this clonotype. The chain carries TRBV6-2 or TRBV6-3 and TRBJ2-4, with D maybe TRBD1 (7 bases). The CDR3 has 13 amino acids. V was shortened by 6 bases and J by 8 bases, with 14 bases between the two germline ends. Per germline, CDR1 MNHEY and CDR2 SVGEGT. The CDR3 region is CASSETGEDIQYF. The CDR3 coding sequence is TGTGCCAGCAGCGAAACAGGGGAGGACATTCAGTACTTC.

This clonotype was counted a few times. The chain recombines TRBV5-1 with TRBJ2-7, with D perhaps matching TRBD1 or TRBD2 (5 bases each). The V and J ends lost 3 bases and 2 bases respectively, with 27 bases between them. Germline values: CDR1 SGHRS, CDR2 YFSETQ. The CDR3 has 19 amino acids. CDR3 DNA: TGCGCCAGCAGCTGGGACCGTTGTCAATCGTTGCAGGGAGCCTACGAGCAGTACGTC. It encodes CASSWDRCQSLQGAYEQYV.

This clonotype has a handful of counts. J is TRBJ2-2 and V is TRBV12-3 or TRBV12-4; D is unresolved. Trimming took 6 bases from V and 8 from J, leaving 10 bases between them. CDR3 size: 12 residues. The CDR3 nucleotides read TGTGCCAGCAGCATTCCTGGGGGGGAGCTGTTTTTT. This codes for CASSIPGGELFF.